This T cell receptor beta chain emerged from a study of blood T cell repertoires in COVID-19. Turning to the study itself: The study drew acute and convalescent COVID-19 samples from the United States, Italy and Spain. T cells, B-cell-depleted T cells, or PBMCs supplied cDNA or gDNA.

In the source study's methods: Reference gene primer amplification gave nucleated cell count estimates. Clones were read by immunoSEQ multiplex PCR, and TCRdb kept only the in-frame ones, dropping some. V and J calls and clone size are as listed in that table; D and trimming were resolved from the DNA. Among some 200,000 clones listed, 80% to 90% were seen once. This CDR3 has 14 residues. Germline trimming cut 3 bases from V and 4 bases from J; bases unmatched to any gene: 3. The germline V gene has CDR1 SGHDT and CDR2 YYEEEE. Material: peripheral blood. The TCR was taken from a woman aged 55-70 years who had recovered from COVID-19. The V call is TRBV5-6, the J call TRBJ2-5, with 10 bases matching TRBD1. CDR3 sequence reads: CASSWGTGAETQYF. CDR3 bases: TGTGCCAGCAGCTGGGGGACAGGGGCAGAGACCCAGTACTTC.